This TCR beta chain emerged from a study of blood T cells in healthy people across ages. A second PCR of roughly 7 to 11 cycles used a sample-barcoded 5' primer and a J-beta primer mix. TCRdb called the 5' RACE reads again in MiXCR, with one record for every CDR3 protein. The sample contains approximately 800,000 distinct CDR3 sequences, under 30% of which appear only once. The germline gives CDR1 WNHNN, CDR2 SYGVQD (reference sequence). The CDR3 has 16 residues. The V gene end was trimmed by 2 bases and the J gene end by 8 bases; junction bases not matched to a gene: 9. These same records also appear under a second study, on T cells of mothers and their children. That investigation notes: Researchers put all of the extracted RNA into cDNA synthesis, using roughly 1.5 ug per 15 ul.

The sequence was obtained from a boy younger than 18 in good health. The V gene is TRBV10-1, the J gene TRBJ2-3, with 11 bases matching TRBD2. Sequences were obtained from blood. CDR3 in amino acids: CASSEATSGALGTQYF. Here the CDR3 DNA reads TGCGCCAGCAGTGAGGCGACTAGCGGGGCTCTGGGTACGCAGTATTTT.